The 9 T cell receptor beta chains listed next were all sequenced from one sample in a study of shared clonotypes between healthy human individuals. CD45RO-negative cells were positively selected for CCR7, leaving out terminally differentiated effector memory CD45RA+ cells. Repertoires were generated with immunoSEQ multiplex PCR, while TCRdb's copy carries only in-frame clones and drops some. Of roughly 570,000 clones in the sample, more than 95% were seen once. Sample: naive CD8+ T cells sorted from blood. The origin of the receptors is a man aged 25-40 years in good health.

V usage is TRBV11-3 and J usage is TRBJ2-5; tentative D call: TRBD1 (6 bases). The CDR3 spans 16 residues. Germline V CDR1 and CDR2: SGHNT, YENEEA. V was trimmed by 5 bases and J by 3 bases, leaving 19 bases between them. DNA of the CDR3: TGTGCCAGCAGCCCAGGAACAGGGACATCAGAAGAGACCCAGTACTTC. Protein: CASSPGTGTSEETQYF.

This chain uses TRBV6-5 with TRBJ2-7; D possibly uses TRBD1 or TRBD2 (6 bases each). V was shortened by 3 bases and J by 6 bases, with 21 bases between the two germline ends. The CDR3 contains 16 residues. Germline V lookup: CDR1 MNHEY, CDR2 SVGAGI. The CDR3 nucleotides are TGTGCCAGCAGTTATGATAATACCAGGGGAGCGGGCGAGCAGTACTTC. This gives the protein CASSYDNTRGAGEQYF.

For the CDR3, the DNA is TGTGCCAGCAGCTTTCGGGAGAGTTCAACCTACGAGCAGTACTTC. It encodes CASSFRESSTYEQYF. The chain couples TRBV7-9 to TRBJ2-7, with D possibly being TRBD2 (6 bases). Germline V lookup: CDR1 SEHNR, CDR2 FQNEAQ (reference sequence). V was clipped by 3 bases and J by 2 bases, with 14 bases between them. CDR3 length: 15 amino acids.

Points on this clone: The junction does not match germline at one end; this may be a read error. The CDR3 loop is CASSGLAGASHEQYF. The CDR3, as DNA: TGCGCCAGCAGCGGACTAGCGGGAGCCTCCCACGAGCAGTACTTC. This rearrangement joins TRBV4-1 to TRBJ2-7, with 13 bases aligning to TRBD2. The CDR3 is 15 residues long. The germline gives CDR1 MGHRA, CDR2 YSYEKL.

For this clone: This specimen includes other DNA sequences encoding the same CDR3. V and J are TRBV29-1 and TRBJ2-7, with D perhaps assigned TRBD1 or TRBD2 (5 bases each). V lost 0 bases and J lost 0, with 9 bases in between. Germline-derived CDR1 and CDR2 are SQVTM and ANQGSEA. The CDR3 loop spans 14 amino acids. The CDR3 is CSVEDRGTSYEQYF. The DNA for the CDR3 is TGCAGCGTTGAAGATCGGGGCACCTCCTACGAGCAGTACTTC.

CDR3 in amino acids: CAISDPRLALNTDTQYF. CDR3 coding DNA: TGTGCCATCAGTGACCCGCGGCTTGCGCTCAACACAGATACGCAGTATTTT. This chain links TRBV10-3 with TRBJ2-3; D gene unclear. Deletions cut 3 bases from V and 2 bases from J, with 18 bases between. From germline, CDR1 is ENHRY and CDR2 SYGVKD. The CDR3 is made up of 17 amino acids.

This clone was seen just once. This rearrangement joins TRBV9 to TRBJ2-3; D is perhaps TRBD1 (5 bases). The CDR3 length is 15 residues. Looked up from germline, CDR1 is SGDLS and CDR2 is YYNGEE. Between the trimmed V and J ends, which lost 3 bases and 6 bases, there was a span of 17 bases. The CDR3 loop is CASSESRTGADTQYF. The CDR3 DNA sequence: TGTGCCAGCAGCGAGAGTCGAACAGGTGCGGATACGCAGTATTTT.

This rearrangement joins TRBV9 to TRBJ2-3; D may match TRBD1 or TRBD2 (5 bases each). The V gene lost 4 bases and the J gene lost 1 base, with 16 bases spanning the gap. CDR3 length: 16 residues. Germline V gives CDR1 SGDLS, CDR2 YYNGEE. CDR3 DNA: TGTGCCAGCAGCTCCCGGGACCCCCGTCGCACAGATACGCAGTATTTT. Its translation is CASSSRDPRRTDTQYF.

The CDR3 spells CASRGQPPTEAFF. The CDR3 DNA is TGTGCCAGCAGAGGACAGCCTCCCACTGAAGCTTTCTTT. The rearrangement links TRBV6-1 to TRBJ1-1; TRBD1 is a possible D gene (6 bases). In germline, CDR1 is MNHNS, CDR2 SASEGT. The CDR3 extends over 13 amino acids. The V end lost 6 bases, the J end lost 4 bases, and 12 bases lay between the germline ends.